These T cell receptor beta chains were read from a single sample in a study of control samples from healthy donors and cancer patients. Assay: immunoSEQ multiplex PCR; the TCRdb copy retains only in-frame clones and omits some. The sample consists of about 410,000 clones, around nine tenths of them appearing once. Sample: PBMCs. Receptor source: a man in his forties with head and neck cancer. Each CDR3 is given with its conserved first and last residue. D genes are given only for firm matches. The listing skips clone size in some rows; elsewhere it reads once, few, many or a size class.

15	TRBJ1-3	-	TRBV18	-	TGTGCCAGCTCCGGGACGGCTTCATCCGGAAACACCATATATTTT	CASSGTASSGNTIYF
13	TRBJ2-7	TRBD1	TRBV6-4	-	TGTGCCACCTCAGGACAGGGGGGTCACGAGCAGTACTTC	CATSGQGGHEQYF
14	TRBJ2-5	TRBD1	TRBV2	-	TGTGCCAGCAGTGAGGAACAGGGGTTAGAGACCCAGTACTTC	CASSEEQGLETQYF
16	TRBJ1-2	TRBD1	TRBV14	-	TGTGCCAGCAGCCAAAGGACAGGGGGCGGGAGCTATGGCTACACCTTC	CASSQRTGGGSYGYTF
18	TRBJ2-3	TRBD2	TRBV9	-	TGTGCCAGCAGCGTAGATAGCGGGGGGTCTAACCCCCCAGATACGCAGTATTTT	CASSVDSGGSNPPDTQYF
15	TRBJ2-1	TRBD2	TRBV6-1	-	TGTGCCAGCAGTGAAATAGCGGGAAGCTACAATGAGCAGTTCTTC	CASSEIAGSYNEQFF
18	TRBJ1-1	-	TRBV15	-	TGTGCCACCAGCAGAGATTTGACCCAAAATAACCTAAACACTGAAGCTTTCTTT	CATSRDLTQNNLNTEAFF
13	TRBJ1-1	TRBD1	TRBV6-5	-	TGTGCCACCCTGACAGGGCCTCACACTGAAGCTTTCTTT	CATLTGPHTEAFF
13	TRBJ2-7	-	TRBV19	-	TGTGCCAGTGCTCAGGGACTCGAAGTTGAGCAGTACTTC	CASAQGLEVEQYF
15	TRBJ2-3	-	TRBV5-1	-	TGCGCCAGCAGCTCGGGACTTCCTTACACAGATACGCAGTATTTT	CASSSGLPYTDTQYF
14	TRBJ2-1	-	TRBV7-9	-	TGTGCCAGCAGCTCCCGAGTGGGACCGAGGGATGAGTTCTTC	CASSSRVGPRDEFF
17	TRBJ1-4	-	TRBV3-1/TRBV3-2	-	TGTGCCAGCAGCCAAGTGATTATCCGGACGGGAAATGAAAAACTGTTTTTT	CASSQVIIRTGNEKLFF
11	TRBJ2-7	-	TRBV6-6	once	TGTGCCAGCAGTGACTACTACGAGCAGTACTTC	CASSDYYEQYF
14	TRBJ1-3	-	TRBV3-1/TRBV3-2	-	TGTGCCAGCAGCCAAGTTTCGAGGTCAGACACCATATATTTT	CASSQVSRSDTIYF
11	TRBJ1-1	-	TRBV3-1/TRBV3-2	-	TGTGCCAGCAGGCAGCAGGGTGAAGCTTTCTTT	CASRQQGEAFF
11	TRBJ2-7	-	TRBV7-9	-	TGTGCCAGCAACCTGAGGGGGGAGCAGTACTTC	CASNLRGEQYF
15	TRBJ2-3	-	TRBV6-5	-	TGTGCCAGCAGTTACTCCCGGAGTACATTGGATACGCAGTATTTT	CASSYSRSTLDTQYF
16	TRBJ2-5	-	TRBV7-9	-	TGTGCCAGCAGCTTATTGCTTAGTTCGCTCGGAGAGACCCAGTACTTC	CASSLLLSSLGETQYF
15	TRBJ1-2	-	TRBV19	-	TGTGCCAGTAGTATAGATAGGCAGGGCCGGTATGGCTACACCTTC	CASSIDRQGRYGYTF
15	TRBJ2-1	TRBD2	TRBV6-5	-	TGTGCCAGCAGCCTTGAGGTCAGCGGGAACAATGAGCAGTTCTTC	CASSLEVSGNNEQFF
17	TRBJ2-1	TRBD2	TRBV19	-	TGTGCCAGTAGTATAACTAGCGGGAGTCGGGGTAGCAATGAGCAGTTCTTC	CASSITSGSRGSNEQFF
15	TRBJ1-2	-	TRBV6-1	-	TGTGCCAGCAGTGAAGAATGGGCAACTACCTATGGCTACACCTTC	CASSEEWATTYGYTF
16	TRBJ2-7	TRBD2	TRBV5-4	-	TGTGCCAGCAGCCCCGCACTAGCTCCCACCGGGGGGGAGCAGTACTTC	CASSPALAPTGGEQYF
13	TRBJ1-5	-	TRBV4-3	once	TGCGCCAGCAGCCAAGGATTCAATCAGCCCCAGCATTTT	CASSQGFNQPQHF
14	TRBJ2-3	TRBD1	TRBV29-1	-	TGCAGCGTCCAACCGGGACAGGGGGGGGATACGCAGTATTTT	CSVQPGQGGDTQYF
18	TRBJ2-2	TRBD1	TRBV27	-	TGTGCCAGCAGTTTTAGGGACAGGGGGTTTGCGAACACCGGGGAGCTGTTTTTT	CASSFRDRGFANTGELFF
18	TRBJ1-5	-	TRBV30	-	TGTGCCTGGGGATTCGGGGCAGGGAGTTTCCCCCCCGGCCAGCCCCAGCATTTT	CAWGFGAGSFPPGQPQHF
12	TRBJ1-6	-	TRBV6-6	-	TGTGCCAGCAGTATTACAGGTTCACCCCTCCACTTT	CASSITGSPLHF
15	TRBJ2-7	TRBD1	TRBV7-9	-	TGTGCCAGCAGCTTAAGAAAACAGGGGGCAGACGAGCAGTACTTC	CASSLRKQGADEQYF
16	TRBJ1-1	-	TRBV7-9	-	TGTGCCAGCAGCCCCCCGCGCACGTCCGGGAACACTGAAGCTTTCTTT	CASSPPRTSGNTEAFF
13	TRBJ2-1	-	TRBV27	-	TGTGCCAGCAGTCACGACAGCTACAATGAGCAGTTCTTC	CASSHDSYNEQFF
14	TRBJ2-7	-	TRBV6-1	-	TGTGCCAGCAGTGAAACGGCGCCTGGGTACGAGCAGTACTTC	CASSETAPGYEQYF
13	TRBJ2-7	-	TRBV11-2	once	TGTGCCAGCAGCTTAGGAGGATCCTACGAGCAGTACTTC	CASSLGGSYEQYF
14	TRBJ2-7	TRBD2	TRBV5-1	-	TGCGCCAGCAGCTCGACTAGCGGGGGCTACGAGCAGTACTTC	CASSSTSGGYEQYF
15	TRBJ1-1	TRBD1	TRBV14	-	TGTGCCAGCAGCCTTCGGACAGGGGGGGACACTGAAGCTTTCTTT	CASSLRTGGDTEAFF
16	TRBJ1-3	-	TRBV4-2	once	TGTGCCAGCAGCCGCCCCGAGGTTACCTATATCCACACCATATATTTT	CASSRPEVTYIHTIYF
15	TRBJ2-1	-	TRBV7-9	once	TGTGCCAGCAGCTTAGTCGCGACTAGGGCCAATGAGCAGTTCTTC	CASSLVATRANEQFF